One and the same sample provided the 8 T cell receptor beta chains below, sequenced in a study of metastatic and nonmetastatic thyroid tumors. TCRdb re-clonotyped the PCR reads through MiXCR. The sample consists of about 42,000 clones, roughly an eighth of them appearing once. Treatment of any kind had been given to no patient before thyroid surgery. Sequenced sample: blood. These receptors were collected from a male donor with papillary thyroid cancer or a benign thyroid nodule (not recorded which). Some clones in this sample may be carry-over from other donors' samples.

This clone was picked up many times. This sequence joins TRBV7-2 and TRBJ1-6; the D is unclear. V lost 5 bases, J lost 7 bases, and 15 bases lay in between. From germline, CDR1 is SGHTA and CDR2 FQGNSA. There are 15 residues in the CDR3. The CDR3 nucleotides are TGTGCCAGCAGCGCCCCAGGTTTTGGGAATTCACCCCTCCACTTT. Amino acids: CASSAPGFGNSPLHF.

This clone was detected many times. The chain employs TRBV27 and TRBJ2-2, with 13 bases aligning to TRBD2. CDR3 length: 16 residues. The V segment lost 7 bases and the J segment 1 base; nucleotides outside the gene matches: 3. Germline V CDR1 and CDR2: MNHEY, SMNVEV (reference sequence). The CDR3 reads CASNRLAGGNTGELFF. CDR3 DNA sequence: TGTGCCAGCAACCGACTAGCGGGAGGGAACACCGGGGAGCTGTTTTTT.

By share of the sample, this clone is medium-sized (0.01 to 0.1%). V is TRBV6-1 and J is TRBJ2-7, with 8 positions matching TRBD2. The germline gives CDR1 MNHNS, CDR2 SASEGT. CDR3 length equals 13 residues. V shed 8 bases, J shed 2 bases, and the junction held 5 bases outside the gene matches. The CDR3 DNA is TGTGCCAGCCACACGGGGGGGCCCTACGAGCAGTACTTC. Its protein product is CASHTGGPYEQYF.

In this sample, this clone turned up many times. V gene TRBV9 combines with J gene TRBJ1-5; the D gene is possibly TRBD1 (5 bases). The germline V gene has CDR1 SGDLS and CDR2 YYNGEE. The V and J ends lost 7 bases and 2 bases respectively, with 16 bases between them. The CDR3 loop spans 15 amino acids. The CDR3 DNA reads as TGTGCCAGCGACAAGGTGGGGCAAGGCAATCAGCCCCAGCATTTT. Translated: CASDKVGQGNQPQHF.

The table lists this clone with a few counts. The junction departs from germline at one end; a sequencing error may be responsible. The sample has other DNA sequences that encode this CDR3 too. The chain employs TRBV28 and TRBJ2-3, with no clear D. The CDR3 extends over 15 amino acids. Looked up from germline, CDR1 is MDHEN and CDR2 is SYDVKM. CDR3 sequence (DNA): TGTGCCAGCAGTTTAGGTCAGAAGAGCACAGATACTCAGTATTTT. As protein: CASSLGQKSTDTQYF.

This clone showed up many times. CDR3 residues: CASSLSVIENTGELFF. Written as DNA, the CDR3 is TGTGCCAGCAGCTTAAGTGTGATCGAGAACACCGGGGAGCTGTTTTTT. The chain employs TRBV11-1 and TRBJ2-2; D is uncertain. The ends were cut back, 2 bases at V and 1 base at J, with 11 bases in the middle. This CDR3 region has 16 residues. Germline values: CDR1 SGHAT, CDR2 FQDESV (reference sequence).

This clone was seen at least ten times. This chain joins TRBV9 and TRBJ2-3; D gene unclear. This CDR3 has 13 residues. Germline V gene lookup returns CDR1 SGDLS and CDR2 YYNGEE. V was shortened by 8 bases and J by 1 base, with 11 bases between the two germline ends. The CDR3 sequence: CASSRGGTDTQYF. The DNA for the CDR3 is TGTGCCAGTAGCCGAGGCGGCACAGATACGCAGTATTTT.

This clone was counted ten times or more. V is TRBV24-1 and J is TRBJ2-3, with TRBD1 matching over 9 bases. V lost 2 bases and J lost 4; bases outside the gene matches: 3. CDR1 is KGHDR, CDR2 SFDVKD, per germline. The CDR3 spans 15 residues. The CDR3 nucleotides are TGTGCCACCAGTGATTCCGGACAGGGGCCAGATACGCAGTATTTT. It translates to CATSDSGQGPDTQYF.